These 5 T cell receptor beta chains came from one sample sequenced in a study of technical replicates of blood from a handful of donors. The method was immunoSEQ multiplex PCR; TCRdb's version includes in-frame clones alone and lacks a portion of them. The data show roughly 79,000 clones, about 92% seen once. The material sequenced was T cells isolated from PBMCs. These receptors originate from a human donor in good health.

This chain's CDR3 is CASSLGAGNSYEQYF. In DNA, the CDR3 is TGTGCCAGCAGCTTAGGGGCAGGGAATAGTTACGAGCAGTACTTC. The rearrangement uses TRBV5-5 and TRBJ2-7; D perhaps matches TRBD1 (5 bases). Germline V gives CDR1 SGHKS, CDR2 YYEKEE (reference sequence). The CDR3 is 15 residues long. Trimming left V 2 bases short and J 4 bases short, with 16 bases between.

The DNA of the CDR3 is TGTGCCAGCAGCCTGACTAGCGGGAGTTTCAGGAACATTCAGTACTTC. This sequence encodes CASSLTSGSFRNIQYF. The chain employs TRBV7-8 and TRBJ2-4, with TRBD2 identical over 12 bases. The CDR3 contains 16 residues. From germline, CDR1 is SGHVS and CDR2 FQNEAQ. J lost 7 bases, V lost 5 bases, and 9 bases had no gene match.

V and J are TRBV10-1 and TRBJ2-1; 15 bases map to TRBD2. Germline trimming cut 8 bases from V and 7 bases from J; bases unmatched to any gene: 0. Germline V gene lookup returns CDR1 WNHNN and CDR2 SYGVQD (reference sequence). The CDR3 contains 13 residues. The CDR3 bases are TGCGCCAGCGGGACTAGCGGGGGGAATGAGCAGTTCTTC. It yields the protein CASGTSGGNEQFF.

The CDR3 reads CASSFRSGQETQYF. The DNA of the CDR3 is TGCGCCAGCAGCTTCCGTTCGGGGCAAGAGACCCAGTACTTC. The chain joins TRBV5-1 to TRBJ2-5, with TRBD2 as a possible D gene (5 bases). The germline V gene has CDR1 SGHRS and CDR2 YFSETQ. The CDR3 has 14 residues. V was trimmed by 2 bases and J by 2 bases, leaving 10 bases between them. The whole variable domain, filled in from reference TRBV5-1 and TRBJ2-5, reads KAGVTQTPRYLIKTRGQQVTLSCSPISGHRSVSWYQQTPGQGLQFLFEYFSETQRNKGNFPGRFSGRQFSNSRSEMNVSTLELGDSALYLCASSFRSGQETQYFGPGTRLLVL.

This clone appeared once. The CDR3 loop is CASSVGGEDEKLFF. CDR3 DNA: TGTGCCAGCAGTGTTGGGGGGGAAGATGAAAAACTGTTTTTT. This sequence joins TRBV6-4 and TRBJ1-4; perhaps TRBD1 as D (5 bases). The germline gives CDR1 MRHNA, CDR2 SNTAGT. The CDR3 loop spans 14 amino acids. V was pared by 4 bases and J by 6 bases, with 12 bases between.